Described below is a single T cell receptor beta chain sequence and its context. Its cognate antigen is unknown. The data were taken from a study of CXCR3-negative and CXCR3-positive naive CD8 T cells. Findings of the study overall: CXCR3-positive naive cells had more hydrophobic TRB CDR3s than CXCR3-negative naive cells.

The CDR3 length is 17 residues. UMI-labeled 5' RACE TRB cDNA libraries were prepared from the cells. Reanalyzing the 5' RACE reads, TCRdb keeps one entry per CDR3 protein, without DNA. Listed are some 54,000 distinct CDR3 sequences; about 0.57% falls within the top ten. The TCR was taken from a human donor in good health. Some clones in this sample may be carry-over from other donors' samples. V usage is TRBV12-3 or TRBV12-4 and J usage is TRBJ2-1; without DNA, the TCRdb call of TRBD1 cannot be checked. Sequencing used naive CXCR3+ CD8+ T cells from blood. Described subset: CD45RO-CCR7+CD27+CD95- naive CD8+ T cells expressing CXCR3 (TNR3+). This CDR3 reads CASSLLGQGISYNEQFF.